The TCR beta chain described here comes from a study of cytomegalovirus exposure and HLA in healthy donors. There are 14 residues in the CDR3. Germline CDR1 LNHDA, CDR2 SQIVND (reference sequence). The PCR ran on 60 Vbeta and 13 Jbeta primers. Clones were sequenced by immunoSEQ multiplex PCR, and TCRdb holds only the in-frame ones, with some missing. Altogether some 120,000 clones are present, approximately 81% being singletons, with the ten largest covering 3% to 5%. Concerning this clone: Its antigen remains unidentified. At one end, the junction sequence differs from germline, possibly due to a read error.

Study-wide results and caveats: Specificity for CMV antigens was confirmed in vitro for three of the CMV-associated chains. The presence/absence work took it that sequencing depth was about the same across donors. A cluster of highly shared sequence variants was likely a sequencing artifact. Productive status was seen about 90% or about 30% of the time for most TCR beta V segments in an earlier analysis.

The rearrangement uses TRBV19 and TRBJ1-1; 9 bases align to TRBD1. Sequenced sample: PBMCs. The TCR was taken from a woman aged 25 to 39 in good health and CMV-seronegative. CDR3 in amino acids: CASSIGTGNPEAFF. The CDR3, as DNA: TGTGCCAGTAGTATTGGGACAGGGAACCCTGAAGCTTTCTTT. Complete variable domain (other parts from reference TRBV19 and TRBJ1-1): DGGITQSPKYLFRKEGQNVTLSCEQNLNHDAMYWYRQDPGQGLRLIYYSQIVNDFQKGDIAEGYSVSREKKESFPLTVTSAQKNPTAFYLCASSIGTGNPEAFFGQGTRLTVV.